The sequence of this TCR beta chain was determined in a study of control samples from healthy donors and cancer patients. The data were produced by immunoSEQ multiplex PCR, yet TCRdb's version contains in-frame clones alone and is incomplete. The table shows about 150,000 clones, with more than 85% occurring only once. This CDR3 has 15 residues. This chain joins TRBV21-1 and TRBJ1-1; TRBD1, the table's D call, lacks a check against the DNA. TRBV21-1 is listed as a pseudogene. Sequencing used blood. The origin of this receptor is a woman between 40 and 55 years old in good health. The CDR3 reads CASSKTGTLNTEAFF. The DNA for the CDR3 is TGTGCCAGCAGCAAAACCGGGACACTGAACACTGAAGCTTTCTTT.